One and the same sample provided the 22 T cell receptor beta chains below, sequenced in a study. Measured with immunoSEQ multiplex PCR; TCRdb has only the in-frame clones, and not every one. Of tens of thousands of clones in the sample, just over 90% were seen once. Sequences were obtained from PBMCs. Every receptor here comes from a man aged 40-50 years with rheumatoid arthritis.

This rearrangement joins TRBV7-3 to TRBJ2-1; D is perhaps TRBD2 (6 bases). Per germline, CDR1 SGHTA and CDR2 FQGTGA. The V end lost 3 bases, the J end lost 0 bases, and 12 bases lay between the germline ends. The CDR3 covers 16 residues. The CDR3 nucleotides are TGTGCCAGCAGCTTTTCGGGGGTTGCCTCCTACAATGAGCAGTTCTTC. Encoded protein: CASSFSGVASYNEQFF.

CDR3 amino acids: CASASGRGAGTGELFF. CDR3 DNA: TGTGCCAGCGCCTCGGGAAGGGGGGCTGGGACCGGGGAGCTGTTTTTT. The chain links TRBV27 to TRBJ2-2; perhaps D is TRBD1 or TRBD2 (6 bases each). Trimming shortened V by 8 bases and J by 5 bases, and 21 bases separated the two germline ends. The CDR3 length is 16 residues. Looked up from germline, CDR1 is MNHEY and CDR2 is SMNVEV (reference sequence).

This clone was counted a single time. This chain links TRBV6-4 with TRBJ1-2; 11 bases fit TRBD1. Germline CDR1 reads MRHNA; CDR2 reads SNTAGT. The V segment lost 5 bases and the J segment 4 bases; nucleotides outside the gene matches: 3. This CDR3 has 14 residues. Written as DNA, the CDR3 is TGTGCCAGCAGTCCCGGGACAGGGGGCTATGGCTACACCTTC. Translated: CASSPGTGGYGYTF.

This chain links TRBV9 with TRBJ2-7; D might be TRBD1 (5 bases). In germline, CDR1 is SGDLS, CDR2 YYNGEE. V lost 3 bases and J 3 bases, leaving 7 bases between the germline ends. This CDR3 spans 12 amino acids. As DNA, the CDR3 is TGTGCCAGCAGCGGCGACAGCTACGAGCAGTACTTC. It codes for CASSGDSYEQYF. Looking up the rest from reference TRBV9 and TRBJ2-7 gives the full variable domain: DSGVTQTPKHLITATGQRVTLRCSPRSGDLSVYWYQQSLDQGLQFLIQYYNGEERAKGNILERFSAQQFPDLHSELNLSSLELGDSALYFCASSGDSYEQYFGPGTRLTVT.

J is TRBJ1-4 and V is TRBV3-1 (or the pseudogene TRBV3-2), with 8 positions matching TRBD1. J was trimmed by 7 bases and V by 0 bases; bases with no gene match: 7. Germline CDR1 and CDR2: LGHDT and YNNKEL (reference sequence). The CDR3 is 16 amino acids. The CDR3 DNA reads TGTGCCAGCAGCCAAGATGAAACGGACAGGGTTGAAAAACTGTTTTTT. This sequence encodes CASSQDETDRVEKLFF.

The chain has TRBV7-9 and TRBJ2-3; 7 bases fit TRBD2. There are 15 residues in the CDR3. J gave up 2 bases and V 5 bases, and 7 bases lay outside the gene matches. Germline V gene sequence: CDR1 SEHNR, CDR2 FQNEAQ (reference sequence). In nucleotides, the CDR3 is TGTGCCAGCAGCGAAACCGGGGGGTACACAGATACGCAGTATTTT. Translation gives CASSETGGYTDTQYF.

This rearrangement joins TRBV12-3 or TRBV12-4 to TRBJ1-3; perhaps TRBD1 as D (5 bases). The CDR3 covers 11 residues. V lost 5 bases to trimming and J lost 7 bases, with 6 bases between them. The CDR3 DNA follows: TGTGCCAGCAGTCCAGGGAACACCATATATTTT. This translates into CASSPGNTIYF.

This rearrangement joins TRBV7-3 to TRBJ2-2; TRBD2 matches at 9 bases. CDR3 length: 16 residues. The germline CDR1 and CDR2 sequences are SGHTA and FQGTGA. The ends lost 4 bases at V and 2 bases at J; junction bases unmatched: 5. The CDR3 spells CASSSRLAANTGELFF. The CDR3 DNA is TGTGCCAGCAGCTCCAGACTAGCGGCAAACACCGGGGAGCTGTTTTTT.

The chain uses TRBV18 and TRBJ2-7; 8 bases match TRBD2. Germline assignment: CDR1 KGHSH and CDR2 LQKENI. This CDR3 region has 16 residues. Losses at the gene ends were 4 bases for V and 3 bases for J; bases not matched to a gene: 11. The CDR3 here is CASSLQVGTSLYEQYF. For the CDR3, the DNA is TGTGCCAGCTCACTTCAAGTGGGGACTAGTCTCTACGAGCAGTACTTC.

This rearrangement joins TRBV5-8 to TRBJ1-2; D is possibly TRBD1 (5 bases). V was pared by 4 bases and J by 4 bases, with 17 bases between. CDR3 length: 15 residues. Germline CDR1 SGHTS, CDR2 YDEGEE. The CDR3 reads CASSRGTIYGYGYTF. As DNA, the CDR3 is TGTGCCAGCAGCCGGGGGACCATCTACGGCTATGGCTACACCTTC.

V is TRBV3-1 (or the pseudogene TRBV3-2) and J is TRBJ2-3; 7 bases are shared with TRBD2. CDR3 length: 15 residues. The ends lost 3 bases at V and 0 bases at J; junction bases unmatched: 3. CDR1 and CDR2 from the germline V gene are LGHDT and YNNKEL (reference sequence). CDR3 region: CASSHGGSSTDTQYF. Written as DNA, the CDR3 is TGTGCCAGCAGCCATGGCGGGAGTAGCACAGATACGCAGTATTTT.

This clone was picked up one time. J is TRBJ1-5 and V is TRBV18; maybe TRBD1 (6 bases). The CDR3 is made up of 14 amino acids. Trimming removed 5 bases at V and 6 bases at J, with 14 bases between. Per germline, CDR1 KGHSH and CDR2 LQKENI. The CDR3 region has the DNA TGTGCCAGCTCAAGTGGGGGCGACCGTCAGCCCCAGCATTTT. Its protein is CASSSGGDRQPQHF.

This rearrangement joins TRBV6-5 to TRBJ2-7; TRBD1 matches 10 bases. The CDR3 is made up of 15 amino acids. Germline values: CDR1 MNHEY, CDR2 SVGAGI. Trimming cost V 6 bases and J 3 bases; bases outside gene matches: 8. The CDR3 loop is CASSRAGTGVYEQYF. The CDR3, as DNA: TGTGCCAGCAGCCGCGCGGGGACAGGGGTCTACGAGCAGTACTTC.

The CDR3 nucleotides read TGTGCCAGCAGTTACTCGAGCGGGGGGCTCACCGGGGAGCTGTTTTTT. This codes for CASSYSSGGLTGELFF. The chain couples TRBV6-5 to TRBJ2-2, with 9 bases that match TRBD2. The V and J ends lost 0 bases and 4 bases, in that order; junction bases with no gene match: 3. Germline CDR1 is MNHEY and CDR2 is SVGAGI. CDR3 size: 16 residues.

This chain uses TRBV27 with TRBJ1-1; D possibly corresponds to TRBD1 (6 bases). The V and J ends lost 1 base and 1 base respectively, with 7 bases between them. Per germline, CDR1 MNHEY and CDR2 SMNVEV (reference sequence). The CDR3 sequence is 14 residues long. The CDR3 loop is CASSLLGQNTEAFF. DNA for the CDR3: TGTGCCAGCAGTTTATTGGGACAGAACACTGAAGCTTTCTTT.

The V and J genes are TRBV7-9 and TRBJ2-7, with D possibly being TRBD1 (6 bases). The CDR3 is 13 amino acids. Trimming removed 5 bases from V and 3 bases from J, with 11 bases in between. Germline CDR1 and CDR2: SEHNR and FQNEAQ (reference sequence). As DNA, the CDR3 is TGTGCCAGCAGCCTGGGACACCACTACGAGCAGTACTTC. Translating it yields CASSLGHHYEQYF.

This chain links TRBV2 with TRBJ1-5, with D perhaps matching TRBD1 (5 bases). This CDR3 spans 12 amino acids. Germline V gene sequence: CDR1 SNHLY, CDR2 FYNNEI. Trimming took 5 bases from V and 6 from J, leaving 8 bases between them. The CDR3 bases are TGTGCCAGCAGTCAGGACACTCAGCCCCAGCATTTT. The encoded protein is CASSQDTQPQHF.

The chain joins TRBV28 to TRBJ1-5; 9 nucleotides match TRBD1. The CDR3 has 15 residues. The germline V gene has CDR1 MDHEN and CDR2 SYDVKM. V gave up 5 bases and J gave up 4 bases; unmatched junction bases: 6. CDR3 sequence reads: CASSPTGGFNQPQHF. In nucleotides, the CDR3 is TGTGCCAGCAGTCCTACAGGGGGCTTTAATCAGCCCCAGCATTTT.

The rearrangement links TRBV11-3 to TRBJ1-1, with TRBD1 as a possible D gene (5 bases). CDR3 length: 14 amino acids. CDR1 is SGHNT and CDR2 is YENEEA in the germline V gene. V lost 5 bases to trimming and J lost 4 bases, with 14 bases between them. CDR3: CASSAIGGGTEAFF. CDR3 coding DNA: TGTGCCAGCAGCGCCATCGGGGGTGGCACTGAAGCTTTCTTT.

The rearrangement joins TRBV18 to TRBJ2-7, with D tentatively TRBD1 (6 bases). CDR1 and CDR2 (germline): KGHSH, LQKENI. The CDR3 is made up of 14 amino acids. Trimming cost V 4 bases and J 2 bases, with 12 bases left between them. The CDR3 protein is CASSRRDTTYEQYF. CDR3 coding DNA: TGTGCCAGCTCACGCCGGGACACTACCTACGAGCAGTACTTC.

This rearrangement joins TRBV28 to TRBJ2-5; tentative D call: TRBD2 (5 bases). The CDR3 loop spans 14 amino acids. From germline, CDR1 is MDHEN and CDR2 SYDVKM. V lost 5 bases and J lost 3, with 13 bases in between. The CDR3 nucleotides are TGTGCCAGCAGTGGGAGAGAAAGAAAAGAGACCCAGTACTTC. Its protein product is CASSGRERKETQYF.

The chain has TRBV29-1 and TRBJ1-1; no firm D call. The length of the CDR3 is 14 residues. V gave up 6 bases and J gave up 2 bases, with 16 bases separating them. In germline, CDR1 is SQVTM, CDR2 ANQGSEA. The CDR3 sequence: CSVILRRTNTEAFF. In DNA, the CDR3 is TGCAGCGTCATCCTACGGCGAACTAACACTGAAGCTTTCTTT. The variable domain in full, completed from reference TRBV29-1 and TRBJ1-1, reads SAVISQKPSRDICQRGTSLTIQCQVDSQVTMMFWYRQQPGQSLTLIATANQGSEATYESGFVIDKFPISRPNLTFSTLTVSNMSPEDSSIYLCSVILRRTNTEAFFGQGTRLTVV.